The 26 T cell receptor beta chains given below trace back to one sample, sequenced in a study of cytomegalovirus exposure and HLA in healthy donors. Researchers ran the PCR with 60 Vbeta and 13 Jbeta primers. Generated by immunoSEQ multiplex PCR, the TCRdb table keeps only in-frame clones and is missing some. The data show more than 100,000 clones, with about 78% seen just once and 8.2% held by the top ten. Sequencing used PBMCs. The receptors were gathered from a woman in her 40s in good health and CMV-seropositive.

This clone has more than one count but fewer than ten. The chain employs TRBV5-1 and TRBJ2-7, with D unclear. CDR3 size: 14 residues. Germline V CDR1 and CDR2: SGHRS, YFSETQ. Trimming removed 1 base from V and 0 bases from J, with 8 bases in between. The CDR3 region is CASSLYFSSYEQYF. In nucleotides, the CDR3 is TGCGCCAGCAGCTTGTATTTCAGCTCCTACGAGCAGTACTTC.

V is TRBV7-9 and J is TRBJ1-5; maybe TRBD1 (5 bases). This CDR3 comprises 16 residues. Germline assignment: CDR1 SEHNR and CDR2 FQNEAQ (reference sequence). V lost 5 bases and J lost 3, with 17 bases in between. The CDR3 DNA reads TGTGCCAGCAGCCTCCTTAGGGGAGGGGCCAATCAGCCCCAGCATTTT. It translates to CASSLLRGGANQPQHF.

This chain uses TRBV5-1 with TRBJ2-7; 8 bases match TRBD2. The V segment lost 4 bases and the J segment 4 bases; nucleotides outside the gene matches: 16. There are 17 residues in the CDR3. Per germline, CDR1 SGHRS and CDR2 YFSETQ. The CDR3 DNA is TGCGCCAGCAGCCGGTCCCCGGAGGGGACGGGAGGGTACGAGCAGTACTTC. Protein sequence: CASSRSPEGTGGYEQYF.

Concerning this clone: This sample also contains other DNA sequences that code for the same CDR3. The J gene is TRBJ1-2, the V gene TRBV5-6; 10 nucleotides align to TRBD1. CDR1 and CDR2 from the germline V gene are SGHDT and YYEEEE. The V gene end was trimmed by 0 bases and the J gene end by 8 bases; junction bases not matched to a gene: 4. The length of the CDR3 is 14 residues. The CDR3 DNA sequence: TGTGCCAGCAGCTTGGGACAGGGGGCGGGAGGCTACACCTTC. It translates to CASSLGQGAGGYTF.

The V call is TRBV6-5, the J call TRBJ2-5; D not certain. The tail of the sequence fits TRBJ2-7 better, so the J call may be wrong. Germline loops: CDR1 MNHEY, CDR2 SVGAGI. This CDR3 has 14 residues. In DNA, the CDR3 is TGTGCCAGCAGTTACTCGCAGACAACCTACGAGCAGTACTTC. Amino acid sequence: CASSYSQTTYEQYF.

The chain employs TRBV6-5 and TRBJ1-1; possible D gene TRBD1, 6 bases. The CDR3 is 16 amino acids. V lost 0 bases and J lost 4, with 15 bases in between. CDR1 and CDR2 (germline): MNHEY, SVGAGI. CDR3 sequence (DNA): TGTGCCAGCAGTTACTCGGGGGGGGCGCAGGGCACTGAAGCTTTCTTT. Translating it yields CASSYSGGAQGTEAFF.

This chain joins TRBV4-3 and TRBJ2-3; D is perhaps TRBD1 (6 bases). CDR1 LGHNA and CDR2 YSLEER come from the germline V gene. V lost 1 base, J lost 3 bases, and 11 bases lay in between. The CDR3 covers 15 residues. The CDR3 region is CASSQVMGATDTQYF. The CDR3 bases are TGCGCCAGCAGCCAAGTAATGGGGGCAACAGATACGCAGTATTTT.

The rearrangement joins TRBV4-2 to TRBJ2-3; possible D gene TRBD2, 5 bases. Trimming shortened V by 4 bases and J by 0 bases, and 11 bases separated the two germline ends. This CDR3 has 15 residues. The germline V gene has CDR1 LGHNA and CDR2 YNFKEQ. The CDR3: CASSLGGLSTDTQYF. The DNA of the CDR3 is TGTGCCAGCAGCCTTGGCGGGCTAAGCACAGATACGCAGTATTTT.

This clone has just one count. The chain employs TRBV5-4 and TRBJ1-2; 7 nucleotides match TRBD1. CDR3 length: 13 amino acids. Trimming removed 4 bases from V and 7 bases from J; junction bases left unmatched: 7. The germline V gene has CDR1 SGHNT and CDR2 YYREEE (reference sequence). CDR3 nucleotide sequence: TGTGCCAGCAGCAAAGACAGGGAGGTTGGCTACACCTTC. Protein: CASSKDREVGYTF. The variable domain in full, with the rest retrieved from reference TRBV5-4 and TRBJ1-2, is ETGVTQSPTHLIKTRGQQVTLRCSSQSGHNTVSWYQQALGQGPQFIFQYYREEENGRGNFPPRFSGLQFPNYSSELNVNALELDDSALYLCASSKDREVGYTFGSGTRLTVV.

This chain uses TRBV5-4 with TRBJ1-2, with TRBD1 identical over 7 bases. Germline V gene data show CDR1 as SGHNT and CDR2 as YYREEE (reference sequence). This CDR3 has 13 residues. Losses at the gene ends were 7 bases for V and 6 bases for J; bases not matched to a gene: 9. The CDR3 DNA reads TGTGCCAGCCTCTCCAGGGGGACGGATGGCTACACCTTC. Protein: CASLSRGTDGYTF.

CDR3 loop: CASKPRAGAGELFF. The CDR3 DNA is TGTGCCAGCAAGCCGAGGGCGGGAGCCGGGGAGCTGTTTTTT. V is TRBV2 and J is TRBJ2-2; 7 bases map to TRBD2. In germline, CDR1 is SNHLY, CDR2 FYNNEI. J lost 6 bases, V lost 7 bases, and 8 bases had no gene match. This CDR3 comprises 14 residues.

This clone was found a few times. The chain couples TRBV5-1 to TRBJ1-1; the D gene is possibly TRBD1 (5 bases). The CDR3 length is 16 residues. Germline V CDR1 and CDR2: SGHRS, YFSETQ. Trimming shortened V by 3 bases and J by 4 bases, and 19 bases separated the two germline ends. CDR3 nucleotides: TGCGCCAGCAGCTCGAACGCTCAGGGTGTCGGCACTGAAGCTTTCTTT. It is translated as CASSSNAQGVGTEAFF.

The CDR3 nucleotides read TGTGCCAGCACCCCCCTAACCAGCACAGATACGCAGTATTTT. This codes for CASTPLTSTDTQYF. The chain carries TRBV11-2 and TRBJ2-3; D unresolved. V shed 7 bases and J shed 0 bases, with 11 bases lying between them. In germline, CDR1 is SGHAT, CDR2 FQNNGV. The length of the CDR3 is 14 residues. The full variable domain, with the rest looked up from reference TRBV11-2 and TRBJ2-3, is EAGVAQSPRYKIIEKRQSVAFWCNPISGHATLYWYQQILGQGPKLLIQFQNNGVVDDSQLPKDRFSAERLKGVDSTLKIQPAKLEDSAVYLCASTPLTSTDTQYFGPGTRLTVL.

The chain has TRBV6-1 and TRBJ1-2; 7 bases agree with TRBD1. CDR1 and CDR2 (germline): MNHNS, SASEGT. There are 15 residues in the CDR3. V gave up 10 bases and J gave up 0 bases; unmatched junction bases: 11. The CDR3 here is CANTRDRSSNYGYTF. The CDR3 DNA reads as TGTGCCAACACCCGGGACAGATCTTCTAACTATGGCTACACCTTC.

This clone occurred a few times. This chain uses TRBV7-8 with TRBJ1-2, with 8 bases that match TRBD1. Germline loops: CDR1 SGHVS, CDR2 FQNEAQ. The CDR3 is 14 residues long. The junction had 6 bases not matched to a gene; V was cut back by 1 base and J by 8 bases. The CDR3 bases are TGTGCCAGCAGCTTAGTCGCAGGGGGCCAAGGCTACACCTTC. This gives the protein CASSLVAGGQGYTF.

This chain uses TRBV19 with TRBJ2-3; TRBD2 agrees at 11 bases. V shed 5 bases and J 0 bases; nucleotides not matched to a gene: 13. This CDR3 is 19 amino acids long. Germline V gene lookup returns CDR1 LNHDA and CDR2 SQIVND (reference sequence). CDR3 nucleotides: TGTGCCAGTAGTGGAAGTACTAGCGGGGGACACCCTAGCACAGATACGCAGTATTTT. This encodes CASSGSTSGGHPSTDTQYF.

V usage is TRBV5-4 and J usage is TRBJ2-3; D might be TRBD2 (5 bases). The length of the CDR3 is 12 residues. Looked up from germline, CDR1 is SGHNT and CDR2 is YYREEE (reference sequence). V lost 5 bases to trimming and J lost 4 bases, with 8 bases between them. In DNA, the CDR3 is TGTGCCAGCAGTACTAGTGCAGATACGCAGTATTTT. As protein: CASSTSADTQYF. Full variable domain (remainder filled in from reference TRBV5-4 and TRBJ2-3): ETGVTQSPTHLIKTRGQQVTLRCSSQSGHNTVSWYQQALGQGPQFIFQYYREEENGRGNFPPRFSGLQFPNYSSELNVNALELDDSALYLCASSTSADTQYFGPGTRLTVL.

Turning to this clone: One end of the junction does not line up with germline, which may come from a read error. This chain connects TRBV5-1 to TRBJ2-3; D may be TRBD1 (5 bases). Germline loops: CDR1 SGHRS, CDR2 YFSETQ. This CDR3 is built from 16 residues. CDR3 amino acids: CASSPFAHTDTGTQYF. CDR3 sequence (DNA): TGCGCCAGCAGCCCCTTTGCCCACACCGACACAGGTACGCAGTATTTT. Drawing the rest from reference TRBV5-1 and TRBJ2-3, the complete variable domain is KAGVTQTPRYLIKTRGQQVTLSCSPISGHRSVSWYQQTPGQGLQFLFEYFSETQRNKGNFPGRFSGRQFSNSRSEMNVSTLELGDSALYLCASSPFAHTDTGTQYFGPGTRLTVL.

The V gene is TRBV7-3, the J gene TRBJ2-7; the match to TRBD2 covers 11 bases. The CDR3 is 15 residues long. V lost 5 bases and J lost 1; bases outside the gene matches: 4. CDR1 SGHTA and CDR2 FQGTGA come from the germline V gene. Here the CDR3 DNA reads TGTGCCAGCAGCCTGGGACTAGCGGATTCCTACGAGCAGTACTTC. This codes for CASSLGLADSYEQYF.

The CDR3 sequence: CASSQELSSPLHF. DNA for the CDR3: TGCGCCAGCAGCCAGGAGCTCTCTTCACCCCTCCACTTT. This chain connects TRBV4-3 to TRBJ1-6; D is uncertain. This CDR3 comprises 13 residues. Trimming stripped 3 bases from V and 9 bases from J, with 9 bases between. Germline-derived CDR1 and CDR2 are LGHNA and YSLEER.

This clone has only a few counts. The rearrangement uses TRBV7-2 and TRBJ2-2, with 8 bases matching TRBD1. Germline V gives CDR1 SGHTA, CDR2 FQGNSA. The junction had 3 bases not matched to a gene; V was cut back by 2 bases and J by 4 bases. The CDR3 contains 15 residues. The CDR3: CASSLRGTGTGELFF. The CDR3 nucleotides are TGTGCCAGCAGCTTAAGGGGGACAGGCACCGGGGAGCTGTTTTTT.

This clone was counted once. The V call is TRBV6-1, the J call TRBJ2-5, with 8 nucleotides matching TRBD2. Germline loops: CDR1 MNHNS, CDR2 SASEGT. J gave up 4 bases and V 3 bases, and 4 bases lay outside the gene matches. This CDR3 has 14 residues. In DNA form, the CDR3 reads TGTGCCAGCAGTGACCGGGGGGGCGGAGAGACCCAGTACTTC. It specifies CASSDRGGGETQYF.

This clone was detected a few times. The chain is built from TRBV14 and TRBJ1-4; 8 bases line up with TRBD1. Germline CDR1 and CDR2: SGHDN and FVKESK. V dropped 2 bases and J dropped 7; count of bases not matched to a gene: 6. The CDR3 loop spans 15 amino acids. Here the CDR3 reads CASSQLGQAGEKLFF. CDR3 nucleotides: TGTGCCAGCAGCCAACTGGGACAGGCTGGTGAAAAACTGTTTTTT.

The chain has TRBV11-2 and TRBJ1-2, with a possible D match to TRBD1 (6 bases). Germline-derived CDR1 and CDR2 are SGHAT and FQNNGV. V lost 4 bases and J lost 2, with 11 bases in between. This CDR3 region has 14 residues. The CDR3 region has the DNA TGTGCCAGCAGCTCCATCGGGACAAACTATGGCTACACCTTC. This codes for CASSSIGTNYGYTF.

The rearrangement links TRBV11-2 to TRBJ2-5, with 7 bases that match TRBD1. J was trimmed by 5 bases and V by 4 bases; bases with no gene match: 13. From germline, CDR1 is SGHAT and CDR2 FQNNGV. The length of the CDR3 is 16 residues. For the CDR3, the DNA is TGTGCCAGCAGCTCCCCCCTGACAGGGCCGGGGGAGACCCAGTACTTC. It specifies CASSSPLTGPGETQYF.

Turning to this clone: Other DNA sequences within the sample encode an identical CDR3. The chain recombines TRBV4-1 with TRBJ1-1; weak D call: TRBD1 (5 bases). Germline CDR1 and CDR2: MGHRA and YSYEKL. The CDR3 has 13 residues. Deletions cut 4 bases from V and 1 base from J, with 7 bases between. CDR3 DNA sequence: TGCGCCAGCAGCCTGACAGCGAACACTGAAGCTTTCTTT. Protein sequence: CASSLTANTEAFF.